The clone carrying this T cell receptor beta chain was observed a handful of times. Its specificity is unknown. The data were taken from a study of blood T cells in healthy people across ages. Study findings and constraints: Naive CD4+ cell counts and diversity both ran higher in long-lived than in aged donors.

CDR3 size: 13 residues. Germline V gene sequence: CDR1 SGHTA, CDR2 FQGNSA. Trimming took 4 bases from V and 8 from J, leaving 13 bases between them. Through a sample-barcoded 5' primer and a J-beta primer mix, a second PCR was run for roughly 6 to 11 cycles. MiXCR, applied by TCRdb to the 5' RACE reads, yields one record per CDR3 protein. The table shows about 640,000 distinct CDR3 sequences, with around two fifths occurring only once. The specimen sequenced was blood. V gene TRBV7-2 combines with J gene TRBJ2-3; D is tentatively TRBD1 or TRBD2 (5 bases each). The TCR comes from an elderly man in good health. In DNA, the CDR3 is TGTGCCAGCAGCTCTCAACTAGGGGTTACGCAGTATTTT. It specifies CASSSQLGVTQYF.